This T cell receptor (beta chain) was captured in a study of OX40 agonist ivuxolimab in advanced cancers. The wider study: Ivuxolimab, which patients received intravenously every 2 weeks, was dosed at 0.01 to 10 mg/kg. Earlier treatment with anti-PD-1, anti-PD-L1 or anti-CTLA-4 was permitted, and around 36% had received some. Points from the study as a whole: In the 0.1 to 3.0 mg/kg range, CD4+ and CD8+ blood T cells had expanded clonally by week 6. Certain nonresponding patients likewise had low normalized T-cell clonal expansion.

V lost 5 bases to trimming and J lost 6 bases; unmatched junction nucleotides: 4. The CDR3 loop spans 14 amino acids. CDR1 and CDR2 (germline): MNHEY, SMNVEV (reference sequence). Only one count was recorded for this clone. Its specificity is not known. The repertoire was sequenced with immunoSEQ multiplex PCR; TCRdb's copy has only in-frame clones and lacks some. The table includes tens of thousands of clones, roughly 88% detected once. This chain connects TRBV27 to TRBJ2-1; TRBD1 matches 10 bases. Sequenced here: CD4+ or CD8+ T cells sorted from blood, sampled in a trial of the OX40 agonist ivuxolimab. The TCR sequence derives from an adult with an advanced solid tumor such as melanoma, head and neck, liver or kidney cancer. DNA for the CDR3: TGTGCCAGCAGTGCCGGGACAGGGGTCAATGAGCAGTTCTTC. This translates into CASSAGTGVNEQFF.